Following are 25 T cell receptor beta chains from one sample sequenced in a study of blood T cell repertoires in COVID-19. Profiled with immunoSEQ multiplex PCR; TCRdb holds only in-frame clones, not every one. This table has a few hundred thousand clones, approximately 90% appearing once. The sequenced material came from peripheral blood. The receptors originated from a young man with active or convalescent COVID-19.

Only one count was recorded for this clone. The chain recombines TRBV29-1 with TRBJ1-2; 10 bases are shared with TRBD1. After removal of 7 bases from V and 5 bases from J, the junction contained 7 bases not matched to a gene. The CDR3 totals 13 residues. Looked up from germline, CDR1 is SQVTM and CDR2 is ANQGSEA. The CDR3 protein is CSGGTGAGYGYTF. For the CDR3, the DNA is TGCAGCGGCGGGACAGGGGCGGGATATGGCTACACCTTC.

The rearrangement joins TRBV3-1 (or the pseudogene TRBV3-2) to TRBJ2-1; D is uncertain. The CDR3 loop spans 12 amino acids. Trimming took off 2 bases at V and 5 bases at J, with 4 bases between the two ends. CDR1 is LGHDT and CDR2 is YNNKEL in the germline V gene (reference sequence). The CDR3 loop reads CASSQLNNEQFF. CDR3 DNA: TGTGCCAGCAGCCAACTAAACAATGAGCAGTTCTTC.

J is TRBJ2-5 and V is TRBV29-1; D may be TRBD2 (5 bases). Deletions cut 6 bases from V and 0 bases from J, with 14 bases between. Germline V lookup: CDR1 SQVTM, CDR2 ANQGSEA. The CDR3 is 14 amino acids. CDR3 in amino acids: CSVDNGIYQETQYF. DNA of the CDR3: TGCAGCGTCGACAACGGGATCTACCAAGAGACCCAGTACTTC.

CDR3 nucleotide sequence: TGTGCCAGCCGAGCCCCCCGTATTGTCCCCGGGGAGCTGTTTTTT. Amino acids: CASRAPRIVPGELFF. The gene calls are TRBV7-8 and TRBJ2-2; unclear D gene. Germline values: CDR1 SGHVS, CDR2 FQNEAQ. The CDR3 is 15 amino acids. V lost 8 bases and J 6 bases, leaving 19 bases between the germline ends.

The V call is TRBV4-1, the J call TRBJ2-7; 8 bases map to TRBD2. The V gene's germline CDR1 is MGHRA and CDR2 YSYEKL. CDR3 length equals 15 residues. V lost 0 bases and J lost 4; bases outside the gene matches: 5. CDR3 region: CASSQEIAGFYEQYF. The CDR3 DNA reads TGCGCCAGCAGCCAAGAGATAGCGGGGTTTTACGAGCAGTACTTC.

The chain carries TRBV27 and TRBJ2-7, with a weak D call TRBD2 (6 bases). The V and J ends lost 6 bases and 0 bases respectively, with 9 bases between them. Germline V CDR1 and CDR2: MNHEY, SMNVEV (reference sequence). The CDR3 is made up of 13 amino acids. The chain's CDR3 is CASSPGSSYEQYF. DNA for the CDR3: TGTGCCAGCAGCCCCGGGAGCTCCTACGAGCAGTACTTC.

This chain links TRBV9 with TRBJ2-3; 14 bases are shared with TRBD2. The V segment lost 2 bases and the J segment 4 bases; nucleotides outside the gene matches: 3. The CDR3 length is 16 residues. The V gene's germline CDR1 is SGDLS and CDR2 YYNGEE. As DNA, the CDR3 is TGTGCCAGCAGCGTCGGACTAGCGGGGGGATCAGATACGCAGTATTTT. Translation: CASSVGLAGGSDTQYF. The full variable domain, its missing parts supplied by reference TRBV9 and TRBJ2-3, is DSGVTQTPKHLITATGQRVTLRCSPRSGDLSVYWYQQSLDQGLQFLIQYYNGEERAKGNILERFSAQQFPDLHSELNLSSLELGDSALYFCASSVGLAGGSDTQYFGPGTRLTVL.

Note on this clone: Other nucleotide sequences from this sample produce the same CDR3. CDR3: CASSHVMRAQETQYF. The CDR3 bases are TGCGCCAGCAGCCACGTCATGAGGGCCCAAGAGACCCAGTACTTC. The rearrangement links TRBV4-1 to TRBJ2-5; maybe TRBD2 (5 bases). This CDR3 comprises 15 residues. V was pared by 3 bases and J by 1 base, with 12 bases between. CDR1 and CDR2 from the germline V gene are MGHRA and YSYEKL.

The rearrangement uses TRBV7-9 and TRBJ2-7; 7 nucleotides line up with TRBD2. With 5 bases clipped from V and 2 bases from J, the junction kept 6 bases outside the gene matches. The CDR3 has 14 residues. CDR1 SEHNR and CDR2 FQNEAQ come from the germline V gene (reference sequence). The DNA of the CDR3 is TGTGCCAGCAGCCGGGGGGTAGACGCCTACGAGCAGTACTTC. It codes for CASSRGVDAYEQYF.

The genes are TRBV5-4 and TRBJ1-2; D unresolved. Germline V gives CDR1 SGHNT, CDR2 YYREEE (reference sequence). This CDR3 has 14 residues. Trimming pared 2 bases from V and 0 bases from J, leaving 8 bases between. The CDR3 coding sequence is TGTGCCAGCAGCTTCTGGGGAGCTAACTATGGCTACACCTTC. Its protein is CASSFWGANYGYTF.

This clone occurred a few times. The rearrangement links TRBV5-1 to TRBJ2-7; D gene uncertain. The germline V gene has CDR1 SGHRS and CDR2 YFSETQ. CDR3 length: 12 amino acids. V was cut by 0 bases and J by 5 bases, with 6 bases left in between. CDR3 DNA sequence: TGCGCCAGCAGCTTGGTTGCGCACGAGCAGTACTTC. Translated: CASSLVAHEQYF.

This clone was seen a handful of times. V gene TRBV6-4 combines with J gene TRBJ2-5; TRBD1 matches 11 bases. Per germline, CDR1 MRHNA and CDR2 SNTAGT. This CDR3 comprises 15 residues. The junction had 5 bases not matched to a gene; V was cut back by 4 bases and J by 4 bases. The DNA for the CDR3 is TGTGCCAGCAGTGCCGGGACAGGGGGAGGAGAGACCCAGTACTTC. The encoded protein is CASSAGTGGGETQYF.

The chain is built from TRBV29-1 and TRBJ1-1; D perhaps matches TRBD1 (6 bases). The germline V gene encodes CDR1 SQVTM and CDR2 ANQGSEA. This CDR3 region has 12 residues. Trimming removed 4 bases from V and 7 bases from J, with 13 bases in between. The CDR3 protein is CSVGDKPGEAFF. CDR3 bases: TGCAGCGTTGGGGACAAGCCAGGTGAAGCTTTCTTT.

This clone occurred a few times. For the CDR3, the DNA is TGCGCCAGCAGCTTGAGCCACACCGGGGAGCTGTTTTTT. This sequence encodes CASSLSHTGELFF. V is TRBV5-1 and J is TRBJ2-2; no clear D. V was cut by 1 base and J by 3 bases, with 4 bases left in between. Germline loops: CDR1 SGHRS, CDR2 YFSETQ. The CDR3 is made up of 13 amino acids. The full variable domain, rest sourced from reference TRBV5-1 and TRBJ2-2, is KAGVTQTPRYLIKTRGQQVTLSCSPISGHRSVSWYQQTPGQGLQFLFEYFSETQRNKGNFPGRFSGRQFSNSRSEMNVSTLELGDSALYLCASSLSHTGELFFGEGSRLTVL.

The chain uses TRBV6-5 and TRBJ1-1; a weak D match, TRBD1 (6 bases). Germline CDR1 reads MNHEY; CDR2 reads SVGAGI. The CDR3 contains 13 residues. Trimming removed 6 bases at V and 1 base at J, with 9 bases between. CDR3: CASRHRENTEAFF. The CDR3 DNA reads TGTGCCAGCAGGCACAGGGAGAACACTGAAGCTTTCTTT.

The J gene is TRBJ2-3, the V gene TRBV7-9; D perhaps matches TRBD2 (6 bases). The CDR3 runs to 12 residues. Germline V lookup: CDR1 SEHNR, CDR2 FQNEAQ (reference sequence). Trimming stripped 5 bases from V and 5 bases from J, with 8 bases between. CDR3 DNA: TGTGCCAGCAGCAGACTAGGAGATACGCAGTATTTT. Its protein product is CASSRLGDTQYF.

The V gene is TRBV4-1, the J gene TRBJ2-3; D may be TRBD2 (5 bases). CDR1 and CDR2 from the germline V gene are MGHRA and YSYEKL. Between the trimmed V and J ends, which lost 0 bases and 0 bases, there was a span of 25 bases. The CDR3 is 21 amino acids. The CDR3 DNA sequence: TGCGCCAGCAGCCAAGAATTGGACGAACAGCTCGTGGACTGGAGCACAGATACGCAGTATTTT. This codes for CASSQELDEQLVDWSTDTQYF.

The chain has TRBV2 and TRBJ1-1, with D uncertain. V was pared by 8 bases and J by 1 base, with 8 bases between. The V gene's germline CDR1 is SNHLY and CDR2 FYNNEI. CDR3 size: 12 residues. CDR3 in DNA: TGTGCCAGCCACCTGCGGAACACTGAAGCTTTCTTT. This gives the protein CASHLRNTEAFF. Together with reference TRBV2 and TRBJ1-1, the CDR3 gives the full variable domain: EPEVTQTPSHQVTQMGQEVILRCVPISNHLYFYWYRQILGQKVEFLVSFYNNEISEKSEIFDDQFSVERPDGSNFTLKIRSTKLEDSAMYFCASHLRNTEAFFGQGTRLTVV.

The chain recombines TRBV27 with TRBJ2-6; possible D gene TRBD1, 5 bases. This CDR3 has 16 residues. The V end was cut by 5 bases, the J end by 2 bases, with 13 bases between. Germline V gene lookup returns CDR1 MNHEY and CDR2 SMNVEV (reference sequence). In DNA form, the CDR3 reads TGTGCCAGCAGTGCAGGGTATTTGCCTGGGGCCAACGTCCTGACTTTC. It is translated as CASSAGYLPGANVLTF.

V gene TRBV5-6 combines with J gene TRBJ2-1; no reliable D call. Germline lookup yields CDR1 SGHDT and CDR2 YYEEEE. V dropped 8 bases and J dropped 7 bases, with 16 bases sitting between them. The length of the CDR3 is 13 residues. Written as DNA, the CDR3 is TGTGCCAGTATAAATTCCCTCGTGAATGAGCAGTTCTTC. Translated: CASINSLVNEQFF.

CDR3 residues: CASSSRGTGTTYEQYF. The DNA of the CDR3 is TGTGCCAGCAGTTCAAGAGGGACAGGGACAACCTACGAGCAGTACTTC. V gene TRBV6-5 combines with J gene TRBJ2-7; 9 positions match TRBD1. There are 16 residues in the CDR3. CDR1 MNHEY and CDR2 SVGAGI come from the germline V gene. With 4 bases clipped from V and 2 bases from J, the junction kept 9 bases outside the gene matches.

CDR3 loop: CASSLGGINQPQHF. In nucleotides, the CDR3 is TGCGCCAGCAGCTTGGGAGGGATCAATCAGCCCCAGCATTTT. The chain recombines TRBV5-1 with TRBJ1-5; D not certain. Trimming took 0 bases from V and 3 from J, leaving 7 bases between them. Germline CDR1 reads SGHRS; CDR2 reads YFSETQ. There are 14 residues in the CDR3.

The V call is TRBV7-9, the J call TRBJ2-7; 7 nucleotides agree with TRBD1. V shed 7 bases, J shed 6 bases, and the junction held 12 bases outside the gene matches. Germline V lookup: CDR1 SEHNR, CDR2 FQNEAQ (reference sequence). The CDR3 length is 14 residues. The CDR3 loop reads CASIGGLRSREQYF. The CDR3 region has the DNA TGTGCCAGCATAGGGGGCCTTAGGTCTCGCGAGCAGTACTTC.

The chain carries TRBV19 and TRBJ1-1, with a possible D match to TRBD1 (6 bases). Germline lookup yields CDR1 LNHDA and CDR2 SQIVND (reference sequence). Trimming stripped 6 bases from V and 5 bases from J, with 7 bases between. This CDR3 is built from 11 residues. The CDR3: CASSRGTEAFF. The CDR3 nucleotides read TGTGCCAGTAGCAGGGGTACTGAAGCTTTCTTT. Full variable domain (rest looked up from reference TRBV19 and TRBJ1-1): DGGITQSPKYLFRKEGQNVTLSCEQNLNHDAMYWYRQDPGQGLRLIYYSQIVNDFQKGDIAEGYSVSREKKESFPLTVTSAQKNPTAFYLCASSRGTEAFFGQGTRLTVV.

The J gene is TRBJ2-1, the V gene TRBV29-1, with 10 bases aligning to TRBD2. Losses at the gene ends were 3 bases for V and 6 bases for J; bases not matched to a gene: 8. Looked up from germline, CDR1 is SQVTM and CDR2 is ANQGSEA. CDR3 length equals 15 residues. CDR3 sequence reads: CSVDSGTSDLNEQFF. The CDR3 region has the DNA TGCAGCGTTGATAGCGGGACTAGCGACCTCAATGAGCAGTTCTTC.